These T cell receptor beta chains were read from a single sample in a study of T-cell reconstitution after alpha-beta-depleted transplantation in children. TCRdb passed the PCR reads through MiXCR, listing each CDR3 protein once. The sample carries some 200,000 distinct CDR3 sequences, roughly 8.1% recorded once. Material: PBMCs, mostly from graft donor cells, obtained 360 days after TCRalphabeta/CD19-depleted stem cell transplant. All receptors derive from a male patient between 2 and 15 years old who had a stem cell transplant for acute myeloid leukemia, so the T cells may come from the graft donor. Both conserved end residues are part of each CDR3. Each record gives: CDR3 DNA, CDR3 protein, J gene, V gene, D gene, clone size. D genes are given only for firm matches. Size is omitted from some rows. Given values are once, few, many or a class for expanded clones.

DNA: TGCAGCAGCGGGGTGGGTGAGACCCAGTACTTC
CDR3: CSSGVGETQYF
J: TRBJ2-5
V: TRBV29-1
D: TRBD2
size: few

DNA: TGCAGTGCTAGAGATGGGCAGAAACCTAGCAATCAGCCCCAGCATTTT
CDR3: CSARDGQKPSNQPQHF
J: TRBJ1-5
V: TRBV20-1
D: -
size: few

DNA: TGTGCCAGTGGGGTCAGGCGAGCGGAGAACACCGGGGAGCTGTTTTTT
CDR3: CASGVRRAENTGELFF
J: TRBJ2-2
V: TRBV6-2/TRBV6-3
D: -
size: many

DNA: TGTGCCAGCAGTCTAACTCTCAGCAGCACAGATACGCAGTATTTT
CDR3: CASSLTLSSTDTQYF
J: TRBJ2-3
V: TRBV27
D: -
size: -

DNA: TGCAGTGCTAGAGATTGGACCATAGCCAAAAACATTCAGTACTTC
CDR3: CSARDWTIAKNIQYF
J: TRBJ2-4
V: TRBV20-1
D: -
size: -

DNA: TGCGCCAGCAGCGCCAGGGCTAGCGGCCAAGAGACCCAGTACTTC
CDR3: CASSARASGQETQYF
J: TRBJ2-5
V: TRBV5-1
D: TRBD2
size: few

DNA: TGTGCCAGCAGTTACGCGTTTACGAACACTGAAGCTTTCTTT
CDR3: CASSYAFTNTEAFF
J: TRBJ1-1
V: TRBV6-5
D: -
size: -

DNA: TGTGCCAGCAGCTTAGCCAGCAGAGGCTACCAAGAGACCCAGTACTTC
CDR3: CASSLASRGYQETQYF
J: TRBJ2-5
V: TRBV7-6
D: -
size: many

DNA: TGCAGCGTTGAAGATCAAATGGCCTACGAGCAGTACTTC
CDR3: CSVEDQMAYEQYF
J: TRBJ2-7
V: TRBV29-1
D: -
size: few

DNA: TGTGCCAGCAGCTTATTTCCGGGGTTGAACACCGGGGAGCTGTTTTTT
CDR3: CASSLFPGLNTGELFF
J: TRBJ2-2
V: TRBV7-2
D: -
size: many

DNA: TGTGCCAGCAGTTTCGGGGGACAGGGGGATCAGCCCCAGCATTTT
CDR3: CASSFGGQGDQPQHF
J: TRBJ1-5
V: TRBV28
D: TRBD1
size: many

DNA: TGTGCCAGCTTGGAACTAGCTGCAAAAGAGACCCAGTACTTC
CDR3: CASLELAAKETQYF
J: TRBJ2-5
V: TRBV7-9
D: -
size: few

DNA: TGTGCCAGCAGTTTCAACGGGGGGACTGAAGGCTACACCTTC
CDR3: CASSFNGGTEGYTF
J: TRBJ1-2
V: TRBV12-3/TRBV12-4
D: -
size: -

DNA: TGCAGTGCTCGTAGCGTGACAGATACGCAGTATTTT
CDR3: CSARSVTDTQYF
J: TRBJ2-3
V: TRBV20-1
D: -
size: few

DNA: TGTGCCTGGAGTCAAGACAACACTGAAGCTTTCTTT
CDR3: CAWSQDNTEAFF
J: TRBJ1-1
V: TRBV30
D: -
size: -

DNA: TGTGCCAGCAGTTCGGGGCCCGGCAATGAGCAGTTCTTC
CDR3: CASSSGPGNEQFF
J: TRBJ2-1
V: TRBV12-3/TRBV12-4
D: -
size: -

DNA: TGCAGCGTTCTCAACCCCGGGACAGCCACCTACGAGCAGTACTTC
CDR3: CSVLNPGTATYEQYF
J: TRBJ2-7
V: TRBV29-1
D: TRBD1
size: -

DNA: TGCAGCGTCGGCGGGACTAGCGGACGCACAGATACGCAGTATTTT
CDR3: CSVGGTSGRTDTQYF
J: TRBJ2-3
V: TRBV29-1
D: TRBD2
size: few